The clone carrying this TCR beta chain was recorded once. This sample is part of a study of neoadjuvant nivolumab and ipilimumab in lung cancer. The assay was immunoSEQ multiplex PCR, and TCRdb's table has in-frame clones only and misses some. The table shows some 6,500 clones, with approximately 76% occurring only once. Germline CDR1 is MGHRA and CDR2 is YSYEKL. The CDR3 length is 15 residues. The V and J ends lost 3 bases and 10 bases respectively, with 20 bases between them. The sample was tumor tissue, taken after neoadjuvant nivolumab, alone or with ipilimumab, at or shortly before surgery. The chain links TRBV4-1 to TRBJ2-3, with D unresolved. This sequence originates from an adult with non-small cell lung cancer. CDR3 sequence reads: CASSQSDLPGRAQYF. The CDR3 DNA follows: TGCGCCAGCAGCCAGTCAGACCTCCCTGGGCGAGCGCAGTATTTT.